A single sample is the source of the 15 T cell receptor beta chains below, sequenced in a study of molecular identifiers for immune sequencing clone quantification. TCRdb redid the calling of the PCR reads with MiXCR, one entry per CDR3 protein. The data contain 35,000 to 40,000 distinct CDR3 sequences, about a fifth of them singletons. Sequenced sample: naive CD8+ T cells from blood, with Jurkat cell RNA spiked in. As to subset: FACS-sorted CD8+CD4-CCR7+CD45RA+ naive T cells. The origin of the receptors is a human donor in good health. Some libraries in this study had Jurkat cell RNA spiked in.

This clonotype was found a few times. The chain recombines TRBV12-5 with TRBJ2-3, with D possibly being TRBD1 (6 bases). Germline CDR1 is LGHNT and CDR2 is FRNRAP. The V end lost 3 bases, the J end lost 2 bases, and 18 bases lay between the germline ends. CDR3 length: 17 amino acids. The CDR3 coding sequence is TGTGCTAGTGGTTTAGGGTTGGACAGATTAGACACAGATACGCAGTATTTT. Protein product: CASGLGLDRLDTDTQYF.

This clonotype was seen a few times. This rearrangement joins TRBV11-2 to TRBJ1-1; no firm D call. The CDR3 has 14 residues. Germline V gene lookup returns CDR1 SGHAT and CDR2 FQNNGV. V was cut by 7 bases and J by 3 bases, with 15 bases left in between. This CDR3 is CASTEAGADTEAFF. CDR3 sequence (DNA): TGTGCCAGCACCGAGGCAGGCGCTGACACTGAAGCTTTCTTT.

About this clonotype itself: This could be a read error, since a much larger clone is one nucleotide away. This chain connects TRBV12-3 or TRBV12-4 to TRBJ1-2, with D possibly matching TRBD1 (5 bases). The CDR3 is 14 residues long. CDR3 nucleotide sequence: TGTGCCAGCAGTGGGACCCCGGACCCCAATGGCTGCACCTTC. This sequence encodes CASSGTPDPNGCTF.

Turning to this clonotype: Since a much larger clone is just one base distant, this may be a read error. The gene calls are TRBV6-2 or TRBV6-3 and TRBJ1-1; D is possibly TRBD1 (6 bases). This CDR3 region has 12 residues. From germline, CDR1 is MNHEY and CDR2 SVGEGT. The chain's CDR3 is CASIGGYTEASF. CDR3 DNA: TGTGCCAGCATCGGGGGCTACACTGAAGCTTCCTTT.

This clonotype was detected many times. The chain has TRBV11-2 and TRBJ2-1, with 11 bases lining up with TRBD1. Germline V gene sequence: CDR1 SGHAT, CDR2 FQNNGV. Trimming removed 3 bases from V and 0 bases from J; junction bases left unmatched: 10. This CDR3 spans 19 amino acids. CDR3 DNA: TGTGCCAGCAGCTTTTCCGGGACAGGGGGGTCAAGCTCCTACAATGAGCAGTTCTTC. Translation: CASSFSGTGGSSSYNEQFF.

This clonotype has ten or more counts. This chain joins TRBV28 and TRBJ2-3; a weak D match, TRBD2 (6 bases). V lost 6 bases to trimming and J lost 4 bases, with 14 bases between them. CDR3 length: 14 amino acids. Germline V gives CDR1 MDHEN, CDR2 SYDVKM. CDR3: CASRISGLPDTQYF. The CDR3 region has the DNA TGTGCCAGCAGAATCAGCGGGTTGCCAGATACGCAGTATTTT.

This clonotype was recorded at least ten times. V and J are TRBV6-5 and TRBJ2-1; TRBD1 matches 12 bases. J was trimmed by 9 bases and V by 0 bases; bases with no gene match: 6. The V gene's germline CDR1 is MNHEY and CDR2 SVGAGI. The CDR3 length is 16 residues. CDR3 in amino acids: CASSYSMGQGAPEQFF. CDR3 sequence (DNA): TGTGCCAGCAGTTACTCGATGGGACAGGGGGCGCCTGAGCAGTTCTTC.

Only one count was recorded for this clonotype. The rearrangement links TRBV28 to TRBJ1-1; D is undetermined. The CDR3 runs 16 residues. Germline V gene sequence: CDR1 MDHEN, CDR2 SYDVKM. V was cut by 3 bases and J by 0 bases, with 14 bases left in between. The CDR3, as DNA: TGTGCCAGCAGTTTGGTGCGGTCGGATTTGAACACTGAAGCTTTCTTT. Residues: CASSLVRSDLNTEAFF.

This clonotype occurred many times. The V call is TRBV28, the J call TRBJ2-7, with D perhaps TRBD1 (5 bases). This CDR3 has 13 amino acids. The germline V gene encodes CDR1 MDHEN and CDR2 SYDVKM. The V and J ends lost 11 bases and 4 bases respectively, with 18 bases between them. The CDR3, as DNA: TGTGCCTCCCGAGGTGGGGCCGAATACGAGCAGTACTTC. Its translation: CASRGGAEYEQYF.

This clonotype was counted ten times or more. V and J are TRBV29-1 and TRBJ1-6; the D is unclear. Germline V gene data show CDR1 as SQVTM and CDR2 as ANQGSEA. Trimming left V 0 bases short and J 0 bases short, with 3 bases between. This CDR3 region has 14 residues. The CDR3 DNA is TGCAGCGTTGAAGACTACTCCTATAATTCACCCCTCCACTTT. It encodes CSVEDYSYNSPLHF.

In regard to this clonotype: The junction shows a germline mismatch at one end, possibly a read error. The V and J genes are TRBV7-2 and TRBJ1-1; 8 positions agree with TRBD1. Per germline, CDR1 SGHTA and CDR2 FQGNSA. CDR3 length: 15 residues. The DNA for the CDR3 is TGTGCCAGCAGCCCCAGGACAGGGCGGAACACTGAGGCTTCCTTT. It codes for CASSPRTGRNTEASF. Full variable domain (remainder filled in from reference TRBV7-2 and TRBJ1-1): GAGVSQSPSNKVTEKGKDVELRCDPISGHTALYWYRQSLGQGLEFLIYFQGNSAPDKSGLPSDRFSAERTGGSVSTLTIQRTQQEDSAVYLCASSPRTGRNTEASFGQGTRLTVV.

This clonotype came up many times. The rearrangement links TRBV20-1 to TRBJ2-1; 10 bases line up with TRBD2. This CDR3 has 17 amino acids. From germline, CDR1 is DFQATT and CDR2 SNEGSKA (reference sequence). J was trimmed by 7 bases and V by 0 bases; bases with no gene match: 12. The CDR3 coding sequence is TGCAGTGCTAGAGATCATAGCGGGGGGAAACCGGGGAATGAGCAGTTCTTC. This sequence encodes CSARDHSGGKPGNEQFF.

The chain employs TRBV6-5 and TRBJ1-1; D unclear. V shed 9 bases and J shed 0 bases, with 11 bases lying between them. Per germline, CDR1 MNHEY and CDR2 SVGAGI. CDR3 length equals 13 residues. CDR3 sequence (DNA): TGTGCCAGTCCCGACGGGCTGAACACTGAAGCTTTCTTT. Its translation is CASPDGLNTEAFF.

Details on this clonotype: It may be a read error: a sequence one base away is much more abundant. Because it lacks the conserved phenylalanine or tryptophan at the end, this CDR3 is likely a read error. The CDR3 sequence: CASRPTGSGFETQYL. In DNA, the CDR3 is TGTGCCAGCAGGCCTACAGGGTCCGGTTTTGAGACCCAGTACCTC. The chain couples TRBV12-3 or TRBV12-4 to TRBJ2-5; D possibly corresponds to TRBD1 (6 bases). V was shortened by 6 bases and J by 5 bases, with 19 bases between the two germline ends. This CDR3 is built from 15 residues.

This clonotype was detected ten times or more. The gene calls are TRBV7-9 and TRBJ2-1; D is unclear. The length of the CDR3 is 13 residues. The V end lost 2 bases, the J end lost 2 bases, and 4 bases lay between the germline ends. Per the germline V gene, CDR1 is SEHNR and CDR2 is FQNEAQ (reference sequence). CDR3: CASSLYAYNEQFF. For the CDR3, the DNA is TGTGCCAGCAGCTTATACGCCTACAATGAGCAGTTCTTC. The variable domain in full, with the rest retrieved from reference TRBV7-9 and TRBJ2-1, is DTGVSQNPRHKITKRGQNVTFRCDPISEHNRLYWYRQTLGQGPEFLTYFQNEAQLEKSRLLSDRFSAERPKGSFSTLEIQRTEQGDSAMYLCASSLYAYNEQFFGPGTRLTVL.